This record covers a single T cell receptor (beta chain). This specimen belongs to a study of T cells in Graves' hyperthyroidism and ophthalmopathy. Template material for amplifying TCR beta CDR3 regions consisted of RNA transcripts. The TCR CDR3 was amplified in a first-round RT-PCR using the HTBI primer set. MiXCR was run by TCRdb on the multiplex PCR reads, yielding one entry per CDR3 protein. The data show about 410,000 distinct CDR3 sequences, roughly 14% seen once. Germline CDR1 and CDR2: LGHDT and YNNKEL (reference sequence). The CDR3 sequence is 16 residues long. The V gene end was trimmed by 4 bases and the J gene end by 7 bases; junction bases not matched to a gene: 11.

The receptor's source is a man aged 18 to 30 with Graves' ophthalmopathy. Sequencing was done on a sample of blood. The rearrangement joins TRBV3-1 to TRBJ2-3, with 10 bases matching TRBD2. CDR3 nucleotide sequence: TGTGCCAGCAGCCCAATTACTAGCGGGGAGTCAAATACGCAGTATTTT. Translation: CASSPITSGESNTQYF.